The T cell receptor (beta chain) under discussion was sequenced for a study of blood T cell repertoires in COVID-19 (dated by TCRdb to about 2020). A note on the overall study: Recovered participants in ImmuneRACE Cohort 3 were defined as having two consecutive negative NP/OP PCR tests, clearance from a healthcare professional, or resolution of symptoms. Samples from collaborators originated in the United States, Italy and Spain and spanned both the acute and convalescent phases of COVID-19. The prospective study material was composed of cDNA or gDNA derived from T cells, B-cell-depleted T cells, or PBMCs. The dataset comprised deeply sampled blood TCRbeta repertoires from subjects exposed to, actively infected with, or recovered from COVID-19. The repertoires were released in a freely available public database meant as a resource for research on the immune response to SARS-CoV-2. Samples were obtained from the ongoing ImmuneRACE study (first 160 participants) and from 1,200 or so subjects provided by 6 global collaborators. Nearly every sample came with metadata listing a de-identified subject ID, COVID-19 status, age in years and sex. Where available, HLA class I and class II types were obtained from metadata supplied by the sample provider rather than from assay-based typing.

The CDR3 holds 16 amino acids from the cysteine to the phenylalanine. Kept here is only the CDR3 DNA, which spans 48 bases and is read in frame from base 1. From a lookup of the germline V gene, CDR1 and CDR2 are MGHRA and YSYEKL. V ends up 3 bases short and J 4 bases short, with an unmatched junction base count of 7. Notes on this clone: Its cognate antigen has yet to be identified. Base qualities were left out, and no much larger clone turns up one base away.

Participants in the prospective study were enrolled through a virtual design, were aged roughly 18 to 100 years, and lived in about 25 United States geographic areas. In the prospective study, participants were assigned to cohorts based on the clinical history participants reported in a screening survey and a study questionnaire. In the prospective study, whole blood, serum and a nasopharyngeal or oropharyngeal swab were collected from each participant by mobile phlebotomists. Participants in the prospective study had the option to provide additional blood draws and questionnaires over an approximately 2-month period. Prospective study blood samples were shipped either frozen or at room temperature before DNA extraction. The immunoSEQ Assay, a bias-controlled multiplex PCR, was used to amplify TCRbeta CDR3 regions from genomic DNA. On the authors' methods: Nucleated cell counts per sample were estimated from amplification of reference gene primers within the assay. To quantify the absolute abundance of each unique TCRbeta CDR3 rearrangement, sequence reads were collapsed and filtered. For each sample, productive Simpson clonality was calculated by taking the square root of Simpson's diversity index across productive rearrangements. TCRdb took over this immuneACCESS table, retaining in-frame rearrangements with V and J assigned. Such tables are incomplete; in checked studies, under half of the missing clones stem from an unresolved V gene, and the remainder is unexplained. V and J calls and clone size are copied from that table; D and trimming were computed from the DNA. The sample table shows a few hundred thousand clones, and around nine tenths are seen once. The ten largest account for around 7% of the sample.

The full study reports these points: The amount of clinical and demographic metadata varied by source and participant and was provided uncurated.

Sequencing input: PBMCs or T cells enriched from blood (not recorded which). The chain employs TRBV4-1 and TRBJ2-7; TRBD2 lines up with 12 middle nucleotides. The source of this sequence is a young man in a cohort exposed to, infected with or recovered from COVID-19 (not recorded which). The CDR3 protein: CASSQALAGGTYEQYF. The DNA is as follows: TGCGCCAGCAGCCAGGCCCTAGCGGGAGGGACGTACGAGCAGTACTTC.